The rows below give T cell receptor beta chains drawn from one sample of a study of CD8 T cells in Susac syndrome. TCRdb called the immunoSEQ multiplex PCR reads again in MiXCR, with one record for every CDR3 protein. The data contain 110,000 to 150,000 distinct CDR3 sequences, 90% to 96% of them seen just once; the ten biggest clones take up about 0.08%. Sequenced input: CD4+ T cells from PBMCs. These receptors came from a human donor with Susac syndrome. CDR3s include the opening cysteine and the closing phenylalanine or tryptophan. D genes are given only for firm matches. A clone size is listed for some rows: how often the clone was seen (once, few, many), or a class if it is expanded.

J gene	D gene	V gene	clone size	CDR3 DNA	CDR3 protein
TRBJ2-2	TRBD2	TRBV20-1	.	TGCAGTGCTAGGACGGGGGGGAACACCGGGGAGCTGTTTTTT	CSARTGGNTGELFF
TRBJ2-1	TRBD2	TRBV20-1	once	TGCAGTGCTAGAGTTGTAGCGGGAGGGCTTATGAATGAGCAGTTCTTC	CSARVVAGGLMNEQFF
TRBJ1-2	.	TRBV18	few	TGTGCCAGCTCACCGGAGCGAAACTATGGCTACACCTTC	CASSPERNYGYTF
TRBJ2-1	TRBD2	TRBV11-2	.	TGTGCCAGCAGCTTAGCACTAGCGGGAATCGGTGAGCAGTTCTTC	CASSLALAGIGEQFF
TRBJ2-7	TRBD1	TRBV20-1	.	TGCAGTGCTACCAGGACAGGGGATTGGGACGAGCAGTACTTC	CSATRTGDWDEQYF
TRBJ1-2	.	TRBV12-5	.	TGTGCTAGTGGTTTGGGGTATGGCTACACCTTC	CASGLGYGYTF
TRBJ2-7	.	TRBV7-2	.	TGTGCCAGCAGCCGCCAACTACCTCTCTACGAGCAGTACTTC	CASSRQLPLYEQYF
TRBJ2-7	TRBD2	TRBV28	.	TGTGCCAGCAGTTTAAACGGGGGGTCCTACGAGCAGTACTTC	CASSLNGGSYEQYF
TRBJ1-1	.	TRBV18	.	TGTGCCAGCTCAGGAGGGGATAACACTGAAGCTTTCTTT	CASSGGDNTEAFF
TRBJ2-3	.	TRBV29-1	.	TGCAGCGTTGGGGGTAGCACAGATACGCAGTATTTT	CSVGGSTDTQYF
TRBJ1-3	.	TRBV21-1	.	TGTGCCAGCAGCAATGTCAAGAGTAGGTACACCATATATTTT	CASSNVKSRYTIYF
TRBJ2-7	.	TRBV2	once	TGTGCCAGCAGACGACAGGTCTCCTACGAGCAGTACTTC	CASRRQVSYEQYF
TRBJ1-2	TRBD1	TRBV29-1	once	TGCAGCGTCCTTCGGACAGGCCTTAACTATGGCTACACCTTC	CSVLRTGLNYGYTF
TRBJ2-5	.	TRBV20-1	.	TGCAGTGCGGAAATCCCGGGCCAACAAATGGCCCAGTACTTC	CSAEIPGQQMAQYF
TRBJ1-4	.	TRBV12-3/TRBV12-4	.	TGTGCCAGCAGTTTAAACCTGGCAACTAATGAAAAACTGTTTTTT	CASSLNLATNEKLFF
TRBJ2-1	.	TRBV20-1	.	TGCAGTGCTAGTTCTGGGACACTTAGCGGAACTACCTACAATGAGCAGTTCTTC	CSASSGTLSGTTYNEQFF
TRBJ1-1	TRBD1	TRBV12-3/TRBV12-4	once	TGTGCCAGCAGTTCGGGACAGCGAGACACTGAAGCTTTCTTT	CASSSGQRDTEAFF
TRBJ2-5	.	TRBV20-1	.	TGCAGTGCTCGGGCACTCCAAGAGACCCAGTACTTC	CSARALQETQYF
TRBJ2-5	.	TRBV6-1	once	TGTGCCAGCGTCGAATACAGGGCTGAGACCCAGTACTTC	CASVEYRAETQYF
TRBJ2-3	TRBD2	TRBV29-1	.	TGCAGCGTTTGCCTAGCGGGGGTTGCCTACACAGATACGCAGTATTTT	CSVCLAGVAYTDTQYF
TRBJ1-3	.	TRBV27	.	TGTGCCAGCAGACCGAACATGATCTCTGGAAACACCATATATTTT	CASRPNMISGNTIYF
TRBJ1-2	.	TRBV28	.	TGTGCCAGCAGTTCGGTTGGGCAGAACTATGGCTACACCTTC	CASSSVGQNYGYTF
TRBJ2-7	.	TRBV5-1	.	TGCGCCAGCACCGACAAATACGAGCAGTACTTC	CASTDKYEQYF
TRBJ2-2	.	TRBV29-1	.	TGCAGCGTTGATTTGGGACGGAGGACCGGGGAGCTGTTTTTT	CSVDLGRRTGELFF
TRBJ2-1	TRBD2	TRBV28	.	TGTGCCAGCAGACTAGCGTTTCTCAATGAGCAGTTCTTC	CASRLAFLNEQFF
TRBJ1-5	TRBD1	TRBV28	.	TGTGCCAGCACACAGGGGACCCAGCCCCAGCATTTT	CASTQGTQPQHF
TRBJ1-1	TRBD1	TRBV18	once	TGTGCCAGCTCACTGGGACAGGGGCGGAGCACTGAAGCTTTCTTT	CASSLGQGRSTEAFF
TRBJ1-2	TRBD1	TRBV5-5	.	TGTGCCAGCAGCGTGGGACAGCGGCCAGGCTACACCTTC	CASSVGQRPGYTF
TRBJ1-1	.	TRBV6-6	.	TGTGCCAGCAGCCGGGCTCCGAGTACTGAAGCTTTCTTT	CASSRAPSTEAFF
TRBJ1-5	TRBD1	TRBV29-1	.	TGCAGCGTTGTAACAGGGGGAGGCCAGCCCCAGCATTTT	CSVVTGGGQPQHF
TRBJ2-5	.	TRBV20-1	.	TGCAGTGCTAGAGCATCTCTGGAAGAGACCCAGTACTTC	CSARASLEETQYF
TRBJ2-5	.	TRBV29-1	.	TGCAGCGTTGTAGGCAGGGAAAAGACCCAGTACTTC	CSVVGREKTQYF
TRBJ1-2	.	TRBV2	.	TGTGCCAGCACATACCTGGGCCAGGGCGGAGGCTACACCTTC	CASTYLGQGGGYTF
TRBJ1-3	.	TRBV20-1	.	TGCAGTGCTAGAGACATGAGCCCTGGAAACACCATATATTTT	CSARDMSPGNTIYF
TRBJ2-3	TRBD2	TRBV24-1	.	TGTGCCACCAGTGATTTGCAAACGTTAGCGGGAGGAAAAGATACGCAGTATTTT	CATSDLQTLAGGKDTQYF
TRBJ2-1	TRBD1	TRBV5-1	.	TGCGCCAGCAGCAAAGGACAGGGGGCTGGTGAGCAGTTCTTC	CASSKGQGAGEQFF
TRBJ1-3	.	TRBV29-1	.	TGCAGCGTTCGAACAGGGCTCACGGGAAACACCATATATTTT	CSVRTGLTGNTIYF
TRBJ1-5	.	TRBV18	.	TGTGCCAGCTCACCACCGGGACCCTCTCAGCCCCAGCATTTT	CASSPPGPSQPQHF
TRBJ2-1	.	TRBV7-9	.	TGTGCCAGCAACTACAGGCGAAGCTCCTACAATGAGCAGTTCTTC	CASNYRRSSYNEQFF
TRBJ1-1	.	TRBV29-1	.	TGCAGCGTTGGCAGCTACCGAGGGAACACTGAAGCTTTCTTT	CSVGSYRGNTEAFF
TRBJ1-5	TRBD1	TRBV28	.	TGTGCCAGCACCAAGGGACAGTTCAATCAGCCCCAGCATTTT	CASTKGQFNQPQHF
TRBJ2-1	TRBD2	TRBV3-1	.	TGTGCCAGCAGCCCTGACGGGGGGGACAATGAGCAGTTCTTC	CASSPDGGDNEQFF
TRBJ1-1	.	TRBV25-1	.	TGTGCCAGCAGTGATCACCAGGGGACTGAAGCTTTCTTT	CASSDHQGTEAFF
TRBJ1-1	.	TRBV14	.	TGTGCCAGCAGCCAACAGCCGGGGACTGAAGCTTTCTTT	CASSQQPGTEAFF
TRBJ2-7	.	TRBV20-1	.	TGCAGTGCTGCAGGTAATCGCTACGAGCAGTACTTC	CSAAGNRYEQYF
TRBJ1-1	.	TRBV4-1	.	TGCGCCAGCAGTTACGGCAGCCCGAACACTGAAGCTTTCTTT	CASSYGSPNTEAFF
TRBJ2-7	.	TRBV20-1	.	TGCAGTGCTAGAGTCCATGGGGGGTCTTTTTACGAGCAGTACTTC	CSARVHGGSFYEQYF
TRBJ2-1	TRBD2	TRBV5-1	.	TGCGCCAGCAATCAGCGGGAGGGGGGGGAGCAGTTCTTC	CASNQREGGEQFF
TRBJ2-5	.	TRBV20-1	.	TGCAGTGCTAAATACAGGGGAGGAGAGACCCAGTACTTC	CSAKYRGGETQYF
TRBJ2-1	.	TRBV25-1	.	TGTGCCAGCTCCCCGACTGGCGGGGCTGAGCAGTTCTTC	CASSPTGGAEQFF
TRBJ1-2	.	TRBV10-3	.	TGTGCCATCAGTGAGACCTCAGGGGCTTTCTATGGCTACACCTTC	CAISETSGAFYGYTF
TRBJ2-1	TRBD2	TRBV29-1	.	TGCAGCGTAGCCACTAGCGCCCATGAGCAGTTCTTC	CSVATSAHEQFF
TRBJ1-1	.	TRBV7-9	.	TGTGCCAGCACCATTTCCACTGAAGCTTTCTTT	CASTISTEAFF